This passage covers 23 T cell receptor beta chains from one sample sequenced in a study of radiotherapy plus CTLA-4 blockade in lung cancer. Method: immunoSEQ multiplex PCR; TCRdb's copy keeps in-frame clones and lacks some. Counted here are about 77,000 clones, roughly 80% occurring once; the ten biggest clones make up more than 9%. Sequences were derived from peripheral blood, sampled from a patient treated with radiotherapy plus ipilimumab. The receptors here all came from a human donor with non-small cell lung cancer whose response to radiotherapy plus ipilimumab could not be evaluated.

The chain carries TRBV6-5 and TRBJ1-1; 7 bases are a match to TRBD1. Germline trimming cut 0 bases from V and 4 bases from J; bases unmatched to any gene: 5. Germline lookup yields CDR1 MNHEY and CDR2 SVGAGI. This CDR3 is 15 amino acids long. The CDR3 region has the DNA TGTGCCAGCAGTTACTCGAACAGGGGATCCACTGAAGCTTTCTTT. Translated, it gives CASSYSNRGSTEAFF.

The gene calls are TRBV6-5 and TRBJ2-5; 12 positions agree with TRBD2. This CDR3 is 14 amino acids long. Germline CDR1 reads MNHEY; CDR2 reads SVGAGI. Trimming removed 4 bases from V and 11 bases from J; junction bases left unmatched: 8. In nucleotides, the CDR3 is TGTGCCAGCAGTTGGACTAGCGGGGCGGGTGAGCAGTACTTC. Amino acid sequence: CASSWTSGAGEQYF.

The chain links TRBV7-8 to TRBJ1-2; D is undetermined. The CDR3 runs to 13 residues. In germline, CDR1 is SGHVS, CDR2 FQNEAQ. Between the trimmed V and J ends, which lost 5 bases and 0 bases, there was a span of 7 bases. The CDR3 is CASSPDTNYGYTF. CDR3 nucleotide sequence: TGTGCCAGCAGCCCTGACACTAACTATGGCTACACCTTC.

This clone has a single count. The chain joins TRBV4-2 to TRBJ2-5; TRBD2 aligns across 9 bases. Germline V CDR1 and CDR2: LGHNA, YNFKEQ. The CDR3 runs 15 residues. J gave up 2 bases and V 6 bases, and 7 bases lay outside the gene matches. The CDR3: CASSQSGGKQETQYF. The CDR3 DNA reads as TGTGCCAGCAGTCAAAGCGGGGGGAAACAAGAGACCCAGTACTTC.

CDR3 nucleotides: TGCGCCAGCAGCTTGCTCTTTCGACGGGGTTACGAGCAGTACTTC. This translates into CASSLLFRRGYEQYF. The chain uses TRBV5-1 and TRBJ2-7; tentative D call: TRBD2 (5 bases). Trimming pared 1 base from V and 4 bases from J, leaving 15 bases between. Germline V lookup: CDR1 SGHRS, CDR2 YFSETQ. The CDR3 is 15 residues long.

The chain couples TRBV2 to TRBJ2-1; TRBD2 aligns across 10 bases. Germline-derived CDR1 and CDR2 are SNHLY and FYNNEI. This CDR3 is built from 15 residues. V trimming: 6 bases; J trimming: 5 bases; junction bases outside the gene matches: 7. Here the CDR3 reads CASRKLAGVDNEQFF. The DNA for the CDR3 is TGTGCCAGCAGGAAGCTAGCGGGGGTCGACAATGAGCAGTTCTTC. Full variable domain (rest looked up from reference TRBV2 and TRBJ2-1): EPEVTQTPSHQVTQMGQEVILRCVPISNHLYFYWYRQILGQKVEFLVSFYNNEISEKSEIFDDQFSVERPDGSNFTLKIRSTKLEDSAMYFCASRKLAGVDNEQFFGPGTRLTVL.

The V call is TRBV28, the J call TRBJ2-3, with a weak D call TRBD2 (6 bases). V lost 2 bases to trimming and J lost 2 bases, with 17 bases between them. From germline, CDR1 is MDHEN and CDR2 SYDVKM. The CDR3 loop spans 17 amino acids. The CDR3 DNA reads as TGTGCCAGCAGTTTAGTTTCGGGGAGGCAGCTCACAGATACGCAGTATTTT. It is translated as CASSLVSGRQLTDTQYF.

The rearrangement links TRBV27 to TRBJ1-2, with 8 bases matching TRBD1. Germline CDR1 reads MNHEY; CDR2 reads SMNVEV (reference sequence). This CDR3 has 15 amino acids. The V gene end was trimmed by 3 bases and the J gene end by 8 bases; junction bases not matched to a gene: 11. The CDR3 DNA sequence: TGTGCCAGCAGTTTCCGTCCCGGACAGGGACGCGGCTACACCTTC. Protein: CASSFRPGQGRGYTF.

This sequence joins TRBV11-2 and TRBJ2-6; D might be TRBD2 (6 bases). CDR3 length equals 16 residues. CDR1 SGHAT and CDR2 FQNNGV come from the germline V gene. The V and J ends lost 4 bases and 5 bases respectively, with 15 bases between them. The CDR3 here is CASSSPADYRANVLTF. The DNA for the CDR3 is TGTGCCAGCAGCTCTCCGGCGGACTATCGGGCCAACGTCCTGACTTTC.

This clone was detected many times. This chain connects TRBV5-1 to TRBJ1-2; TRBD1 matches at 9 bases. The ends lost 4 bases at V and 2 bases at J; junction bases unmatched: 3. From germline, CDR1 is SGHRS and CDR2 YFSETQ. The CDR3 is 14 amino acids. The CDR3 DNA is TGCGCCAGCAGCCCAGGACAGGGGAACTATGGCTACACCTTC. Its translation is CASSPGQGNYGYTF.

The table lists this clone with a count of one. This sequence joins TRBV5-1 and TRBJ1-4; the match to TRBD1 covers 8 bases. Germline values: CDR1 SGHRS, CDR2 YFSETQ. J lost 8 bases, V lost 7 bases, and 10 bases had no gene match. The CDR3 runs 14 residues. The CDR3 nucleotides read TGCGCCAGCGCTTCCGACAGGGGTGGGGAAAAACTGTTTTTT. Translating it yields CASASDRGGEKLFF. Full variable domain (missing parts from reference TRBV5-1 and TRBJ1-4): KAGVTQTPRYLIKTRGQQVTLSCSPISGHRSVSWYQQTPGQGLQFLFEYFSETQRNKGNFPGRFSGRQFSNSRSEMNVSTLELGDSALYLCASASDRGGEKLFFGSGTQLSVL.

A single count supports this clone. The rearrangement links TRBV7-2 to TRBJ2-5, with D tentatively TRBD2 (5 bases). The DNA end is more similar to TRBJ2-7, so the J call may be wrong. The CDR3 has 14 amino acids. The germline CDR1 and CDR2 sequences are SGHTA and FQGNSA. The CDR3 region is CASSLSSVYYEQYF. CDR3 coding DNA: TGTGCCAGCAGCTTAAGTAGCGTTTACTACGAGCAGTACTTC.

This chain joins TRBV6-5 and TRBJ1-5; the D is unclear. CDR3 length: 13 amino acids. V lost 6 bases, J lost 5 bases, and 11 bases lay in between. Germline V CDR1 and CDR2: MNHEY, SVGAGI. For the CDR3, the DNA is TGTGCCAGCAGCCTAACCCCTGATCAGCCCCAGCATTTT. Its protein product is CASSLTPDQPQHF.

This clone was counted between two and nine times. At one end, the junction sequence differs from germline, possibly due to a read error. V is TRBV5-4 and J is TRBJ2-7; 8 bases align to TRBD2. CDR3 size: 15 residues. Germline V gene data show CDR1 as SGHNT and CDR2 as YYREEE (reference sequence). CDR3 nucleotide sequence: TGCGCCAGCAGCCGAGGGGTAGCGGGGTCCTACGAGCAGTACTTC. It encodes CASSRGVAGSYEQYF.

The chain's CDR3 is CASSHGGNDRGPYNEQFF. The CDR3 nucleotides read TGTGCCAGCAGCCACGGGGGGAACGACAGGGGCCCCTACAATGAGCAGTTCTTC. V and J are TRBV13 and TRBJ2-1; D might be TRBD1 (8 bases). This CDR3 region has 18 residues. Between the trimmed V and J ends, which lost 5 bases and 2 bases, there was a span of 22 bases. Per the germline V gene, CDR1 is PRHDT and CDR2 is FYEKMQ (reference sequence).

The chain uses TRBV7-2 and TRBJ2-1; 10 bases line up with TRBD2. The J segment lost 8 bases and the V segment lost 3 bases, leaving 13 bases of the junction unmatched. The length of the CDR3 is 17 residues. Germline V gene data show CDR1 as SGHTA and CDR2 as FQGNSA. The CDR3 DNA reads TGTGCCAGCAGCTTTCAAGAGCGGGAGGGCGTTCTGGATGAGCAGTTCTTC. Its protein product is CASSFQEREGVLDEQFF.

This clone was seen a few times. The V gene is TRBV30, the J gene TRBJ1-4; D not certain. From germline, CDR1 is GTSNPN and CDR2 SVGIG (reference sequence). Trimming removed 5 bases at V and 3 bases at J, with 16 bases between. The CDR3 runs 15 residues. This CDR3 reads CAWGVGVRANEKLFF. Written as DNA, the CDR3 is TGTGCCTGGGGAGTCGGGGTGAGGGCTAATGAAAAACTGTTTTTT.

This chain joins TRBV4-2 and TRBJ2-3, with D tentatively TRBD2 (7 bases). This CDR3 is 14 amino acids long. Trimming removed 7 bases from V and 5 bases from J, with 16 bases in between. Germline V gene lookup returns CDR1 LGHNA and CDR2 YNFKEQ. In nucleotides, the CDR3 is TGTGCCAGCATGAGGGGGGGGGCCAGAGATACGCAGTATTTT. Translation gives CASMRGGARDTQYF.

V usage is TRBV18 and J usage is TRBJ1-3; D might be TRBD1 (6 bases). There are 13 residues in the CDR3. The V and J ends lost 6 bases and 6 bases respectively, with 12 bases between them. Germline V gives CDR1 KGHSH, CDR2 LQKENI. The CDR3 here is CASSPRQENTIYF. CDR3 sequence (DNA): TGTGCCAGCTCGCCTCGACAGGAAAACACCATATATTTT.

The chain has TRBV5-4 and TRBJ2-5; TRBD2 aligns across 11 bases. The CDR3 runs 15 residues. Germline V gene lookup returns CDR1 SGHNT and CDR2 YYREEE (reference sequence). After removal of 1 base from V and 3 bases from J, the junction contained 2 bases not matched to a gene. In DNA form, the CDR3 reads TGTGCCAGCAGCTTGAGGGGACTAGCGGAAGAGACCCAGTACTTC. This sequence encodes CASSLRGLAEETQYF.

V is TRBV7-8 and J is TRBJ2-7; the match to TRBD2 covers 10 bases. V lost 5 bases, J lost 6 bases, and 4 bases stayed unmatched. Germline-derived CDR1 and CDR2 are SGHVS and FQNEAQ. This CDR3 has 13 residues. The CDR3 reads CASSLGLAREQYF. CDR3 DNA: TGTGCCAGCAGCCTGGGACTAGCGCGCGAGCAGTACTTC. The whole variable domain, filled in from reference TRBV7-8 and TRBJ2-7, reads GAGVSQSPRYKVAKRGQDVALRCDPISGHVSLFWYQQALGQGPEFLTYFQNEAQLDKSGLPSDRFFAERPEGSVSTLKIQRTQQEDSAVYLCASSLGLAREQYFGPGTRLTVT.

This chain links TRBV5-1 with TRBJ1-4, with TRBD1 as a possible D gene (6 bases). Deletions cut 0 bases from V and 4 bases from J, with 10 bases between. The CDR3 runs to 15 residues. Germline V gene lookup returns CDR1 SGHRS and CDR2 YFSETQ. CDR3 DNA: TGCGCCAGCAGCTTGGCTACAGGGAGTAATGAAAAACTGTTTTTT. Its protein product is CASSLATGSNEKLFF.

The chain has TRBV6-5 and TRBJ1-1; D possibly corresponds to TRBD1 (5 bases). V was cut by 2 bases and J by 6 bases, with 13 bases left in between. The CDR3 covers 14 residues. Germline loops: CDR1 MNHEY, CDR2 SVGAGI. CDR3 sequence (DNA): TGTGCCAGCAGTTACAACCAGGGTAAGCCTGAAGCTTTCTTT. Translated, it gives CASSYNQGKPEAFF.